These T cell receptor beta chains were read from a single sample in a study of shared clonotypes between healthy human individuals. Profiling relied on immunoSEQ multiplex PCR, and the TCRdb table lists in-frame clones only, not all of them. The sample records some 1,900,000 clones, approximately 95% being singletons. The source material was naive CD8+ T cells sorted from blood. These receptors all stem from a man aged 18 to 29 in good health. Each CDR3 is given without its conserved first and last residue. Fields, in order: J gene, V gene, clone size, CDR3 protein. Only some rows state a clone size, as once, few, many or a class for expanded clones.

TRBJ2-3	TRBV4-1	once	ASSRGLHTDTQY
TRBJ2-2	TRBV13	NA	ASSSDRDTGELF
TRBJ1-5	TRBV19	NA	ASSFPEGAYSNQPQH
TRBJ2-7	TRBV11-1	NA	ASSRDRDGWAEQY
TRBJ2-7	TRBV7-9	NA	ASSYSTGRASYEQY
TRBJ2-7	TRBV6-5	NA	ASSYFRTERNYEQY
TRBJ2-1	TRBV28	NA	ASSRGNEQF
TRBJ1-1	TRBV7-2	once	ASSFLVGKLV
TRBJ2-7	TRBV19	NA	ASSIFGSYEQY
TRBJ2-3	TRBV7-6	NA	ASSLAPERVGDTQY
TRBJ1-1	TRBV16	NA	ASSQSVALSEAF
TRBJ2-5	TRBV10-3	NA	AISLGWEAGPGGTQY
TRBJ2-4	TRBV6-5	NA	ASSFGNIQY
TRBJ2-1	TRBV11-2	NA	ASSLDLRDRGYYNEQF
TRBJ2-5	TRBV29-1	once	SVARPPEETQY
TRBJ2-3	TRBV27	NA	ASSVLAGGRTDTQY
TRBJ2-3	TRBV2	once	ASKEDTQY
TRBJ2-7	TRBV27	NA	ASSLGAHAYEQY
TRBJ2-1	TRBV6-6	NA	ASTTEESYNEQF
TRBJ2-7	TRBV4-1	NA	ASSLTEAGTYEQY
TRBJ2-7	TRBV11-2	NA	ASSSGLAENYEQY
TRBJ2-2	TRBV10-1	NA	ASSESTGFAGELF
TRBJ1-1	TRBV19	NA	ASSIPPTNTEAF
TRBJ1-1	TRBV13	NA	ASSWRGTGNTEAF
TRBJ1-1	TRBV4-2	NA	ASSPIGQGLPEAF
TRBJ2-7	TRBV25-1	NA	ASMGIYEQY
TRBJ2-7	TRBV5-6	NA	ASSLGDPRDYEQY
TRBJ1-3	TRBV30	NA	AWSVLGPLSGNTIY
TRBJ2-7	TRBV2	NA	ASRKGAGSSYEQY
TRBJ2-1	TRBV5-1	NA	ASSLGSFTRNEQF
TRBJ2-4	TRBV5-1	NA	ASSLQGRGDIQY
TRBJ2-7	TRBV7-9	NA	ASSQEDEQY
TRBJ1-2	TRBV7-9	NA	ASSHGVMRGYT
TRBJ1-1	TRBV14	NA	ASSQHSEQNTEAF
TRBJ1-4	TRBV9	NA	ASSVETGGGEKLF
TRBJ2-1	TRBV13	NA	ASSLILSGRGDEQF
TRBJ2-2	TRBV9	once	ASSGHTGELF
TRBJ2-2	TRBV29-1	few	SVEEDGSNTGELF
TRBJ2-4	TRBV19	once	ASSTVGESSNIQY
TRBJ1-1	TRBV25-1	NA	ASRSSPGQGNTEAF
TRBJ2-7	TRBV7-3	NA	ASSFRLAGRTYEQY
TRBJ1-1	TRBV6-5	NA	ASSYGNSEAF
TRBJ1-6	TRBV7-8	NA	ASSPWAGEGDSPLH
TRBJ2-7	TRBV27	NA	ASSPGHKPYEQY
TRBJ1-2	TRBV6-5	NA	ASSTHRGYYGYT
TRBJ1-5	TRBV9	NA	ASSSDRDGNQPQH
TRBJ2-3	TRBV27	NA	ASSPSPSSTTDTQY
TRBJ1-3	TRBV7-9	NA	ASSPPSENTIY
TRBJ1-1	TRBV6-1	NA	ASSEPFELGWNTEAF
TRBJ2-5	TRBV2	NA	ASSAPEQPETQY
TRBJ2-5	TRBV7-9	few	ASSLTETQY
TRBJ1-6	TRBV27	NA	ASSRGGFASPLH
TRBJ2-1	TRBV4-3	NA	ASSHSAGGRDNEQF
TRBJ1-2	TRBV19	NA	ASSPGTDSPGYT
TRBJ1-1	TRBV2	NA	ATRVGASMNTEAF
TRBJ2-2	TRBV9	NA	ASSFTGGAGGELF
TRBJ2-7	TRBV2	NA	ASSDNPSYGQY
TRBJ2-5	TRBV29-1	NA	SVEGSGGSYAVQY
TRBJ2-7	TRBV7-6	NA	ASSLDPQGSRGSYEQY
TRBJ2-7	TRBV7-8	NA	ASSDGTPETYEQY